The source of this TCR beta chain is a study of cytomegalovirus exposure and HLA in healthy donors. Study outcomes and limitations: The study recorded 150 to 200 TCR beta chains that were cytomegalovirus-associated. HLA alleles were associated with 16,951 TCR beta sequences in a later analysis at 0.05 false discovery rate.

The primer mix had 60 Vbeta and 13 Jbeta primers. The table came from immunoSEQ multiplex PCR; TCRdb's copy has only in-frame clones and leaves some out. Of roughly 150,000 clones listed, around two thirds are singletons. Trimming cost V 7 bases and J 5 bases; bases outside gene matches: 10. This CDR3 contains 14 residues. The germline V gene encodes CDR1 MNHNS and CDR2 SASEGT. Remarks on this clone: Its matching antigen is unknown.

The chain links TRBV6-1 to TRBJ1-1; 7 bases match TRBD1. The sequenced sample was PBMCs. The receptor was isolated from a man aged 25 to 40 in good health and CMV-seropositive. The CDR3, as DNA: TGTGCCAGCACTCCAGACAGGGCTCGTACTGAAGCTTTCTTT. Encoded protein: CASTPDRARTEAFF.